This T cell receptor (beta chain) is drawn from a study of T-cell reconstitution after alpha-beta-depleted transplantation in children (dated by TCRdb to 2015 to 2016). Study-level background: Using TCR repertoire profiling, the study quantitatively followed how T-cell immune reconstitution unfolded in children after TCRalphabeta/CD19-depleted allogeneic hematopoietic cell transplantation. The paper as a whole reports these results and caveats: The high TCRbeta diversity at day 60 in some patients was ascribed to recipient T cells and intrathymic progenitors that had survived conditioning. Over the following months the frequencies of hyperexpanded clones went down, and after one year T-cell counts and TCRbeta diversity were mostly credited to newly produced T cells. The apparently early alphabetaT-cell count recovery about two months after transplant was reportedly dependent on only several hundred rapidly expanded clones derived from non-depleted graft cells.

The treatment or condition label, read with the paper, signifies: allogeneic hematopoietic cell transplantation with graft depleted of TCRalphabeta T cells and CD19 B cells. Transplant recipients were children who received TCRalphabeta/CD19-depleted allogeneic hematopoietic cell grafts. Libraries were built with PCR. The data were produced on an Illumina HiSeq 2500. TCR libraries were prepared with molecular barcoding, using unique molecular identifiers to normalize TCRbeta repertoire quantification. Starting from the raw public reads, TCRdb applied fastp trimming at Q25, assembled clones with MiXCR and retained in-frame beta chains. Rows with one shared CDR3 protein collapse into an entry with the most common genes and DNA. The sample table holds fewer than 450,000 distinct CDR3 sequences, of which about 17% were seen once. The top ten clones comprise around 38% of the sample. This clonotype occurred many times. Its recognized antigen is unknown. Base qualities were left out, and no much larger clone turns up one base away.

Trimming takes 3 bases from V and 12 bases from J, and the germline ends sit 12 bases apart. Inclusive of the bounding cysteine and phenylalanine, the CDR3 is 11 residues long. Only the CDR3 region is kept as DNA, spanning 33 bases read in frame from base 1. As encoded in the germline V gene, CDR1 is SQVTM while CDR2 is ANQGSEA. This sequence was found in a male patient aged 2 to 9 who had a stem cell transplant for acute lymphoblastic leukemia, so the T cells may come from the graft donor. Sequenced material: PBMCs, mostly from graft donor cells, taken 360 days after TCRalphabeta/CD19-depleted stem cell transplant. The chain was built from TRBV29-1 and TRBJ2-4; D gene: possibly TRBD1, on 7 matching bases. The DNA sequence is TGCAGCGTTGAGACAGGGAGGAATCAGTACTTC. It translates to CSVETGRNQYF.